Presented here are 2 T cell receptor beta chains from one specimen sequenced in a study of PD-1 blockade in classical Hodgkin lymphoma. Each and every patient relapsed after autologous stem cell transplantation, and patients got differing brentuximab vedotin exposure. Magnetic depletion of non-target cells from thawed PBMCs yielded purified CD8+ T cells. The protocol was immunoSEQ multiplex PCR, while the TCRdb copy is restricted to in-frame clones and leaves out a portion. This table holds about 13,000 clones, roughly three quarters found once. The sequencing used CD8+ T cells from blood, collected at baseline. These receptors all come from a human donor with classical Hodgkin lymphoma.

The rearrangement joins TRBV4-1 to TRBJ2-3; 13 nucleotides line up with TRBD2. V dropped 2 bases and J dropped 0; count of bases not matched to a gene: 8. Per germline, CDR1 MGHRA and CDR2 YSYEKL. The CDR3 extends over 19 amino acids. CDR3 bases: TGCGCCAGCAGCCAATCGGGACCGGGACTAGCGGGGAGCACAGATACGCAGTATTTT. It codes for CASSQSGPGLAGSTDTQYF.

This clone was counted only a few times. The chain employs TRBV6-4 and TRBJ2-1; D is unresolved. Germline values: CDR1 MRHNA, CDR2 SNTAGT. The V end lost 0 bases, the J end lost 5 bases, and 5 bases lay between the germline ends. CDR3 length: 13 residues. In DNA, the CDR3 is TGTGCCAGCAGTGACTCCCCTCACAATGAGCAGTTCTTC. Protein product: CASSDSPHNEQFF.